A single sample is the source of the 22 T cell receptor beta chains below, sequenced in a study of blood T cells in healthy people across ages (dated by TCRdb to between 2015 and 2016). Libraries were built with 5' RACE. A second about 7 to 11 cycle PCR used a sample-barcoded 5' primer and a J-beta primer mix. TCRdb reprocessing: public reads trimmed at Q25 with fastp, clones called with MiXCR, in-frame beta chains kept. CDR3 protein duplicates are merged, each entry listing the most common genes and DNA. The sample has around 1,800,000 distinct CDR3 sequences on record, roughly 43% of them singletons. The ten largest clones represent 20% to 25% of the sample. The specimen sequenced was blood. The source of these receptors is a human donor in good health.

With respect to this clonotype: A much larger clone lies one base from this, so it may be a read error. V usage is TRBV7-8 and J usage is TRBJ2-1; 8 nucleotides agree with TRBD2. CDR1 SGHVS and CDR2 FQNEAQ come from the germline V gene. This CDR3 contains 15 residues. The CDR3 protein is CASSLRGVSHNEQFF. The CDR3 DNA reads as TGTGCCAGCAGCTTGCGGGGGGTCTCCCACAATGAGCAGTTCTTC.

The J gene is TRBJ1-5, the V gene TRBV4-2; 8 bases map to TRBD1. From germline, CDR1 is LGHNA and CDR2 YNFKEQ. The CDR3 has 16 residues. V was pared by 0 bases and J by 6 bases, with 7 bases of the junction left unmatched. The CDR3 loop is CASSQEEGTGGQPQHF. CDR3 nucleotides: TGTGCCAGCAGCCAAGAGGAAGGGACAGGAGGTCAGCCCCAGCATTTT.

Here the CDR3 DNA reads TGCAGTGCTTTCCGGGGACGAGGGACTCGGGAAAACATTCAGTACTTC. Amino acids: CSAFRGRGTRENIQYF. This chain connects TRBV20-1 to TRBJ2-4; TRBD2 is a possible D gene (6 bases). The V end lost 5 bases, the J end lost 5 bases, and 22 bases lay between the germline ends. The CDR3 sequence is 16 residues long. CDR1 and CDR2 (germline): DFQATT, SNEGSKA (reference sequence).

The chain recombines TRBV6-1 with TRBJ2-7, with TRBD1 as a possible D gene (6 bases). The V and J ends lost 3 bases and 3 bases respectively, with 12 bases between them. CDR1 is MNHNS and CDR2 is SASEGT in the germline V gene. CDR3 length: 14 amino acids. The CDR3 here is CASSEGPRGYEQYF. The CDR3 nucleotides read TGTGCCAGCAGTGAGGGTCCCAGGGGCTACGAGCAGTACTTC.

About this clonotype: Compared with germline, one end of the junction differs, possibly owing to a read error. The J gene is TRBJ1-2, the V gene TRBV6-5; weak D call: TRBD1 (6 bases). Per the germline V gene, CDR1 is MNHEY and CDR2 is SVGAGI. CDR3 length equals 13 residues. The CDR3 protein is CASREDRNYDYTF. CDR3 nucleotides: TGTGCCAGCCGGGAGGACAGAAACTATGACTACACCTTC.

This clonotype was seen more than once but under ten times. The chain has TRBV20-1 and TRBJ1-1; TRBD1 matches at 10 bases. The CDR3 consists of 18 residues. With V trimmed by 2 bases and J by 5 bases, 17 bases remained unmatched. From germline, CDR1 is DFQATT and CDR2 SNEGSKA (reference sequence). The CDR3 spells CSARRHPGQGRGRTEAFF. In nucleotides, the CDR3 is TGCAGTGCTAGACGCCACCCGGGACAGGGGAGAGGAAGGACTGAAGCTTTCTTT.

The chain has TRBV6-5 and TRBJ1-2; no firm D call. This CDR3 comprises 13 residues. Germline V gene lookup returns CDR1 MNHEY and CDR2 SVGAGI. The ends were cut back, 2 bases at V and 7 bases at J, with 11 bases in the middle. The DNA of the CDR3 is TGTGCCAGCAGTTACGCGGGCAAGACTGGCTACACCTTC. Its protein is CASSYAGKTGYTF.

The chain carries TRBV4-2 and TRBJ2-3; the D gene is possibly TRBD2 (5 bases). CDR1 is LGHNA, CDR2 YNFKEQ, per germline. V lost 1 base, J lost 1 base, and 12 bases lay in between. This CDR3 region has 16 residues. CDR3 in DNA: TGTGCCAGCAGCCAAGGGGGAGAGGTCGGCACAGATACGCAGTATTTT. Translation: CASSQGGEVGTDTQYF.

This clonotype turned up a few times. The CDR3 DNA sequence: TGCGCCAGCAGCTTAAGTACGACAGGGCCCTACGAGCAGTACTTC. It is translated as CASSLSTTGPYEQYF. The chain is built from TRBV5-1 and TRBJ2-7; TRBD1 matches 7 bases. The CDR3 consists of 15 residues. V was clipped by 2 bases and J by 2 bases; unmatched bases: 7. CDR1 SGHRS and CDR2 YFSETQ come from the germline V gene.

This chain connects TRBV12-3 or TRBV12-4 to TRBJ2-3, with 7 bases fitting TRBD2. V shed 3 bases and J 5 bases; nucleotides not matched to a gene: 5. The CDR3 sequence is 14 residues long. This chain's CDR3 is CASSFAGDQDTQYF. CDR3 nucleotide sequence: TGTGCCAGCAGTTTCGCGGGGGATCAAGATACGCAGTATTTT.

The chain is built from TRBV7-3 and TRBJ2-1; 10 nucleotides agree with TRBD1. After removal of 2 bases from V and 2 bases from J, the junction contained 3 bases not matched to a gene. The germline gives CDR1 SGHTA, CDR2 FQGTGA. This CDR3 region has 16 residues. The CDR3 DNA follows: TGTGCCAGCAGCTTACCGGGACAGGGGCCCTACAATGAGCAGTTCTTC. This gives the protein CASSLPGQGPYNEQFF.

J is TRBJ2-5 and V is TRBV15; the D is unclear. With the DNA end fitting TRBJ2-7 better, the J assignment may be wrong. CDR3 length: 15 residues. Germline assignment: CDR1 LNHNV and CDR2 YYDKDF (reference sequence). In nucleotides, the CDR3 is TGTGCCACCAGCAAATCACTTCTTACCATCTACGAGCAGTACTTC. This gives the protein CATSKSLLTIYEQYF.

The chain carries TRBV6-1 and TRBJ1-1, with D possibly being TRBD1 (5 bases). The CDR3 is 16 residues long. The germline V and J ends were trimmed by 6 bases and 1 base, with 18 bases remaining between them. CDR1 MNHNS and CDR2 SASEGT come from the germline V gene. The CDR3 spells CASRGTLSTGNTEAFF. The CDR3 DNA sequence: TGTGCCAGCAGGGGCACCTTATCTACAGGGAACACTGAAGCTTTCTTT.

The rearrangement joins TRBV5-1 to TRBJ2-3, with TRBD2 matching over 9 bases. Germline CDR1 is SGHRS and CDR2 is YFSETQ. The V gene end was trimmed by 4 bases and the J gene end by 5 bases; junction bases not matched to a gene: 5. The CDR3 is made up of 14 amino acids. This CDR3 is CASSVSGGQDTQYF. CDR3 DNA: TGCGCCAGCAGCGTCAGCGGGGGGCAAGATACGCAGTATTTT.

The rearrangement joins TRBV12-3 or TRBV12-4 to TRBJ2-1; 10 nucleotides line up with TRBD1. The CDR3 has 17 amino acids. The junction had 12 bases not matched to a gene; V was cut back by 3 bases and J by 7 bases. Here the CDR3 reads CASSFLLERTGGNEQFF. CDR3 in DNA: TGTGCCAGCAGTTTTCTTTTGGAAAGGACAGGGGGTAATGAGCAGTTCTTC.

This clonotype was seen only a few times. This chain uses TRBV27 with TRBJ1-5, with 7 bases identical to TRBD1. Germline assignment: CDR1 MNHEY and CDR2 SMNVEV (reference sequence). The CDR3 loop spans 14 amino acids. Losses at the gene ends were 5 bases for V and 5 bases for J; bases not matched to a gene: 6. As DNA, the CDR3 is TGTGCCAGCAGTCACGGGACAGCCGATCAGCCCCAGCATTTT. It yields the protein CASSHGTADQPQHF.

The CDR3 sequence: CATSGTDTGELFF. CDR3 nucleotides: TGTGCCACCAGTGGGACGGACACCGGGGAGCTGTTTTTT. The chain employs TRBV24-1 and TRBJ2-2; D remains unclear. Germline CDR1 reads KGHDR; CDR2 reads SFDVKD. Trimming left V 5 bases short and J 3 bases short, with 6 bases between. The CDR3 is made up of 13 amino acids.

This clonotype has more than one count but fewer than ten. The chain has TRBV28 and TRBJ2-5, with 10 bases identical to TRBD1. The DNA end is a closer match to TRBJ2-1, so the J assignment may be wrong. CDR1 MDHEN and CDR2 SYDVKM come from the germline V gene. This CDR3 is 15 amino acids long. The CDR3 DNA is TGTGCCAGCAGTTTGTTAGGGACAGGGGAAGAGACCCAGTTCTTC. Translated, it gives CASSLLGTGEETQFF.

Details on this clonotype: A much larger clone is a single base away; this may be a read error. The rearrangement links TRBV29-1 to TRBJ2-1; D may be TRBD1 (6 bases). The CDR3 spans 14 residues. CDR1 is SQVTM, CDR2 ANQGSEA, per germline. Deletions cut 8 bases from V and 12 bases from J, with 26 bases between. DNA of the CDR3: TGCAGCACTCTCGAGGGGGACGGTCTTGTGGGGCAGTTCTTC. Translation: CSTLEGDGLVGQFF.

The V call is TRBV6-1, the J call TRBJ1-1; 8 positions match TRBD1. The V and J ends lost 4 bases and 6 bases, in that order; junction bases with no gene match: 7. The germline V gene has CDR1 MNHNS and CDR2 SASEGT. The CDR3 covers 14 residues. CDR3 DNA sequence: TGTGCCAGCAGTGTAGGACAGGGAGGGGCTGAAGCTTTCTTT. It specifies CASSVGQGGAEAFF.

This clonotype has more than one count but fewer than ten. The chain employs TRBV5-1 and TRBJ2-7, with 9 bases fitting TRBD2. This CDR3 has 17 residues. J gave up 1 base and V 4 bases, and 12 bases lay outside the gene matches. Germline V gives CDR1 SGHRS, CDR2 YFSETQ. CDR3 nucleotide sequence: TGCGCCAGCAGCACCGGACCGATAGCGGGGGTTTCCTACGAGCAGTACTTC. It encodes CASSTGPIAGVSYEQYF.

This clonotype has only a few counts. The chain links TRBV6-2 or TRBV6-3 to TRBJ2-5; TRBD2 matches 10 bases. Germline V gives CDR1 MNHEY, CDR2 SVGEGT. CDR3 size: 15 residues. The junction had 4 bases not matched to a gene; V was cut back by 2 bases and J by 4 bases. Here the CDR3 reads CASSYVGLAVETQYF. CDR3 bases: TGTGCCAGCAGTTACGTAGGACTAGCGGTAGAGACCCAGTACTTC.